This TCR beta chain appears in the sequencing data of a study of OX40 agonist ivuxolimab in advanced cancers. Across the whole study: Hepatocellular carcinoma, melanoma, renal cell or head and neck cancer was diagnosed in the dose-escalation patients. Prior therapy, whether anti-PD-1, anti-PD-L1 or anti-CTLA-4, was allowed, and roughly 40% had some.

Clones were sequenced by immunoSEQ multiplex PCR, and TCRdb holds only the in-frame ones, with some missing. Among about 63,000 clones listed, 80% to 90% were seen once. Remarks on this clone: Its antigen is not known.

Study-wide points: Compared with CD4+, CD8+ T cells on average had more expanded clones.

The V gene lost 6 bases and the J gene lost 0 bases, with 8 bases spanning the gap. The CDR3 is 13 residues long. CDR1 SGHNT and CDR2 YYREEE come from the germline V gene (reference sequence). The sample in question was CD4+ or CD8+ T cells sorted from blood, obtained in a trial of the OX40 agonist ivuxolimab. This sequence originates from an adult with an advanced solid tumor such as melanoma, head and neck, liver or kidney cancer. The V call is TRBV5-4, the J call TRBJ2-3; D is unclear. CDR3 sequence: CASKKDSTDTQYF. The CDR3 coding sequence is TGTGCCAGCAAGAAGGACAGCACAGATACGCAGTATTTT.